This T cell receptor (beta chain) is from a study of shared clonotypes between healthy human individuals. The CDR3 spans 16 residues. Germline CDR1 reads MGHRA; CDR2 reads YSYEKL. V lost 3 bases and J 4 bases, leaving 17 bases between the germline ends. Generated by immunoSEQ multiplex PCR, the TCRdb table keeps only in-frame clones and is missing some. The table includes about 1.5 million clones, 98% detected once. On this clone itself: The antigen is unknown.

General study findings and limits: Among the subsets, naive ones generally showed larger estimated richness than memory ones.

The gene calls are TRBV4-1 and TRBJ2-3; tentative D call: TRBD2 (7 bases). Sequencing input: naive CD4+ T cells sorted from blood. Subset here: CD45RA+ positively selected. The sequence derives from a young man in good health. The chain's CDR3 is CASSQDSGAISDTQYF. CDR3 DNA sequence: TGCGCCAGCAGCCAGGACAGCGGGGCCATCTCAGATACGCAGTATTTT.